This TCR beta chain stems from a study of prognosis after radiotherapy for stage I lung cancer. Trimming at V came to 4 bases and at J to 5 bases, leaving 11 bases not matched to a gene. Germline lookup yields CDR1 LGHDT and CDR2 YNNKEL (reference sequence). The CDR3 is 17 amino acids. Template was genomic DNA; TCR beta CDR3 amplified in two multiplex PCR rounds. Primers specific to each TRBV and TRBJ gene drove first-round PCR. Each CDR3 protein gets one entry after TCRdb re-called the multiplex PCR reads with MiXCR. The sample has 30,000 to 40,000 distinct CDR3 sequences, 30% to 35% seen once. This clonotype was observed many times.

Specimen: PBMCs, collected before or after stereotactic body radiation therapy (not recorded which). This TCR came from a donor aged 50 or older with non-small cell lung cancer. This chain joins TRBV3-1 and TRBJ2-5; 12 bases are shared with TRBD2. The CDR3 is CASSRGDRLAGAETQYF. CDR3 bases: TGTGCCAGCAGCCGAGGGGATCGACTAGCGGGAGCTGAGACCCAGTACTTC.